Below, one TCR beta chain is given with its context. Within its sample, this clonotype is medium-sized (0.01 to 0.1%). What this receptor recognizes is not known. Nothing much larger sits one base from this clone, and base qualities are not available. This entry comes from a study of spatial heterogeneity in lung cancer (dated by TCRdb to between 2018 and 2021). Study-level background: Beta-chain transcripts were consistently detected in greater numbers than alpha-chain transcripts, which likely reflected higher beta-chain transcript abundance. A strong correlation was found between TCR transcript counts in tumor regions and a T cell transcriptional module score from matched bulk RNA-seq. In the raw uncorrected reads, each unique combination of TCR and UMI appeared more than ten times on average. In non-small cell lung cancer, the study quantitatively compared TCR alpha and beta repertoires across several tumor regions, matched nontumor lung, and blood. TCR repertoire features were related to nonsynonymous mutation counts determined by whole-exome sequencing of tumor tissue. Both alpha and beta chains were TCR-sequenced in a few hundred tumor regions, under 80 matched nontumor lung samples and some 56 PBMC samples obtained at surgery.

In the paper's terms, the time point label means: sample taken at primary tumor resection. The donors were 72 patients from the lung TRACERx cohort who had early-stage, untreated non-small cell lung cancer. For TCR sequencing, whole RNA was extracted from tumor and nontumor lung tissue, or from cryopreserved PBMC samples, and no cell sorting was done. Only patients for whom sufficient RNA was available from at least two tumor regions were selected for TCR sequencing. Before selection, tumor and adjacent nontumor lung specimens were reviewed by a lung pathologist. The paper as a whole reports these results and caveats: Counts of ubiquitous and regional expanded TCRs correlated with counts of ubiquitous and regional nonsynonymous mutations, respectively. TCR-seq was estimated to cover only roughly 6.8% of tumor T cells for alpha chains and 13% to 15% for beta chains. The number of expanded intratumoral alpha and beta TCRs correlated with the tumor nonsynonymous mutation count. Additional single-cell paired TCR alpha and beta sequencing was considered necessary to confirm, at a functional level, the hypothesis that regional TCRs recognize regional mutations.

Relative to germline, V is 2 bases shorter and J is 5 bases shorter, with 9 bases between their ends. The germline V gene supplies CDR1 SGHTA and CDR2 FQGNSA. The CDR3, from cysteine to phenylalanine, totals 13 residues. Only the CDR3 region is kept as DNA, spanning 39 bases read in frame from base 1. Receptors were amplified or captured by 5' RACE. Sequencing was performed on a NextSeq 500. The TCR library protocol attached a unique molecular identifier to each TCR cDNA molecule to allow correction of PCR and sequencing errors. In the original analysis: TCR identification, UMI-based error correction and CDR3 extraction were performed with Decombinator tools. TCRs above a frequency of 2 per 1,000, corresponding to the top 1% of the tumor frequency distribution, were defined as expanded. Expanded tumor TCRs statistically deemed absent (corrected P<0.05) from at least one tumor region were classed as regional, and all other expanded tumor TCRs were classed as ubiquitous. Each repertoire was subsampled 100 times to 5,000 TCRs, after which Renyi diversity was computed with the R vegan package. CDR3 similarity networks were built from amino acid triplet string-kernel similarity, with CDR3s being connected when pairwise similarity was above 0.82. TCRdb reprocessing: public reads trimmed at Q25 with fastp, clones called with MiXCR, in-frame beta chains kept. Every entry covers one CDR3 protein and lists the most common genes and DNA from its rows. The authors' filters were not applied to this entry. The sample table contains 4,000 or so distinct CDR3 sequences; only one count was recorded for roughly 8.6% of them. 10% to 15% of the sample belongs to the ten largest clones.

This sample comprised lung tumor tissue, obtained at surgery. The sequence derives from a male donor with early-stage non-small cell lung cancer. Recombination joined TRBV7-2 with TRBJ2-5, with the D segment identity uncertain. The CDR3 region has the sequence CASSLSLGETQYF. The DNA is as follows: TGTGCCAGCAGCTTATCCCTAGGCGAGACCCAGTACTTC.